What follows are 19 T cell receptor beta chains derived from one specimen sequenced in a study of cytomegalovirus exposure and HLA in healthy donors (dated by TCRdb to about 2017). Libraries were prepared through the immunoSEQ multiplex PCR assay. The multiplex PCR relied on a mix of 60 forward primers for TCR Vbeta segments and 13 reverse primers for TCR Jbeta segments. Drawn from immuneACCESS, this table holds only the in-frame rearrangements with V and J called that TCRdb kept. Clones are partly lost; checked studies trace under half to an unresolved V gene and leave the rest unexplained. This sample lists roughly 92,000 clones; 60% to 80% were detected once. Approximately 23% of the sample is held by the ten biggest clonotypes. Sequences were obtained from PBMCs. Receptor source: a woman in her 50s in good health and CMV-seropositive.

The J gene is TRBJ2-5, the V gene TRBV29-1, with TRBD1 matching 7 bases. CDR3 length: 12 amino acids. Trimming removed 6 bases from V and 5 bases from J; junction bases left unmatched: 6. CDR1 and CDR2 from the germline V gene are SQVTM and ANQGSEA. CDR3 sequence (DNA): TGCAGCGTCGCGAAGGGGGCTGAGACCCAGTACTTC. It encodes CSVAKGAETQYF.

The chain is built from TRBV27 and TRBJ2-6, with D tentatively TRBD2 (5 bases). Germline V gene data show CDR1 as MNHEY and CDR2 as SMNVEV (reference sequence). V was clipped by 2 bases and J by 4 bases, with 9 bases between them. The CDR3 is 15 amino acids. This chain's CDR3 is CASSLTGSGANVLTF. For the CDR3, the DNA is TGTGCCAGCAGTTTAACGGGGAGCGGGGCCAACGTCCTGACTTTC.

This clone turned up a few times. This chain joins TRBV27 and TRBJ2-1; D possibly corresponds to TRBD2 (6 bases). This CDR3 has 16 residues. Germline CDR1 MNHEY, CDR2 SMNVEV (reference sequence). V lost 0 bases and J lost 1, with 10 bases in between. Here the CDR3 reads CASSLSMGGSYNEQFF. In nucleotides, the CDR3 is TGTGCCAGCAGTTTATCGATGGGGGGTTCCTACAATGAGCAGTTCTTC.

The rearrangement links TRBV2 to TRBJ2-2, with TRBD2 identical over 7 bases. The CDR3 extends over 15 amino acids. The germline CDR1 and CDR2 sequences are SNHLY and FYNNEI. Unmatched junction bases numbered 9, after V lost 6 bases and J lost 5 bases. The CDR3 nucleotides read TGTGCCAGCAGAGCCATTTACGGGAGGACCGGGGAGCTGTTTTTT. It codes for CASRAIYGRTGELFF.

This chain connects TRBV19 to TRBJ1-2; D is perhaps TRBD1 (5 bases). Germline CDR1 is LNHDA and CDR2 is SQIVND (reference sequence). The length of the CDR3 is 14 residues. V dropped 5 bases and J dropped 7 bases, with 17 bases sitting between them. The CDR3 bases are TGTGCCAGTAGTCCTTCCCAGGGAATTGGTGGCTACACCTTC. It is translated as CASSPSQGIGGYTF.

In its sample, this clone was seen once. This chain joins TRBV6-5 and TRBJ1-1, with TRBD1 matching over 7 bases. The CDR3 totals 14 residues. Germline V CDR1 and CDR2: MNHEY, SVGAGI. V shed 11 bases and J 3 bases; nucleotides not matched to a gene: 12. The DNA of the CDR3 is TGTGCCGCAGGGGGTGAAGAGGGGTACACTGAAGCTTTCTTT. As protein: CAAGGEEGYTEAFF.

This clone appeared once. The gene calls are TRBV4-1 and TRBJ2-5, with 8 positions matching TRBD2. The CDR3 sequence is 16 residues long. Germline V gene sequence: CDR1 MGHRA, CDR2 YSYEKL. V shed 3 bases, J shed 5 bases, and the junction held 11 bases outside the gene matches. The DNA of the CDR3 is TGCGCCAGCAGCCATGTTGCGGGGGGCCTGAGGGAGACCCAGTACTTC. Its protein product is CASSHVAGGLRETQYF.

The count of this clone is one. The chain has TRBV10-3 and TRBJ1-5; D unclear. Germline CDR1 is ENHRY and CDR2 is SYGVKD. V dropped 11 bases and J dropped 2 bases, with 16 bases sitting between them. This CDR3 is 14 amino acids long. CDR3 region: CAAARELGNQPQHF. Here the CDR3 DNA reads TGTGCCGCCGCACGGGAGTTAGGCAATCAGCCCCAGCATTTT.

With regard to this clone: Other nucleotide sequences in the sample specify the same CDR3. V usage is TRBV10-1 and J usage is TRBJ2-1, with 10 bases identical to TRBD2. Trimming cost V 6 bases and J 0 bases; bases outside gene matches: 2. Germline V gene data show CDR1 as WNHNN and CDR2 as SYGVQD (reference sequence). The CDR3 is made up of 15 amino acids. The chain's CDR3 is CASSSSGSSYNEQFF. For the CDR3, the DNA is TGCGCCAGCAGCTCTAGCGGGAGCTCCTACAATGAGCAGTTCTTC.

The V and J genes are TRBV7-9 and TRBJ2-5; 12 bases fit TRBD2. V was pared by 3 bases and J by 6 bases, with 5 bases of the junction left unmatched. The CDR3 contains 15 residues. Per germline, CDR1 SEHNR and CDR2 FQNEAQ (reference sequence). The CDR3 region has the DNA TGTGCCAGCAGCTTCCCTACTAGCGGGGGGCAGACCCAGTACTTC. Residues: CASSFPTSGGQTQYF.

The rearrangement joins TRBV2 to TRBJ1-2; TRBD1 matches at 8 bases. CDR3 length equals 13 residues. Germline V CDR1 and CDR2: SNHLY, FYNNEI. The J segment lost 8 bases and the V segment lost 2 bases, leaving 4 bases of the junction unmatched. The CDR3 is CASSERQGLGYTF. The CDR3 nucleotides read TGTGCCAGCAGTGAACGACAGGGGTTGGGCTACACCTTC.

There are a few counts of this clone. The J gene is TRBJ1-1, the V gene TRBV19; the D is unclear. Germline V gene lookup returns CDR1 LNHDA and CDR2 SQIVND (reference sequence). The CDR3 runs 16 residues. V was pared by 0 bases and J by 4 bases, with 15 bases between. CDR3 DNA sequence: TGTGCCAGTAGTATAGACCCTTCTTACCGCGGCACTGAAGCTTTCTTT. It encodes CASSIDPSYRGTEAFF.

V and J are TRBV6-1 and TRBJ1-6, with 9 bases lining up with TRBD1. Germline CDR1 and CDR2: MNHNS and SASEGT. This CDR3 comprises 15 residues. The trim removed 6 bases at V and 10 bases at J, leaving 10 bases unmatched. The CDR3 nucleotides read TGTGCCAGCAGGGACCTGACAGGGGGTACATCACCCCTCCACTTT. This gives the protein CASRDLTGGTSPLHF.

The rearrangement uses TRBV6-5 and TRBJ1-2; maybe TRBD1 (5 bases). CDR3 length: 15 residues. Trimming removed 6 bases from V and 3 bases from J, with 17 bases in between. CDR1 and CDR2 (germline): MNHEY, SVGAGI. The CDR3 spells CASSWTPNLYYGYTF. The CDR3 DNA reads as TGTGCCAGCAGCTGGACACCGAACCTATACTATGGCTACACCTTC.

The chain carries TRBV19 and TRBJ1-5, with 10 bases fitting TRBD1. The CDR3 length is 15 residues. Germline V gene lookup returns CDR1 LNHDA and CDR2 SQIVND (reference sequence). V lost 5 bases to trimming and J lost 7 bases; unmatched junction nucleotides: 8. The CDR3 DNA reads as TGTGCCAGTAGTGACCGACAGGGGGCACGACAGCCCCAGCATTTT. Its protein is CASSDRQGARQPQHF.

J is TRBJ2-3 and V is TRBV7-3, with TRBD2 matching 8 bases. This CDR3 has 16 amino acids. Trimming at V came to 2 bases and at J to 1 base, leaving 5 bases not matched to a gene. Germline V lookup: CDR1 SGHTA, CDR2 FQGTGA. CDR3 sequence reads: CASSLWGRGGTDTQYF. CDR3 coding DNA: TGTGCCAGCAGCTTATGGGGGCGGGGGGGCACAGATACGCAGTATTTT. The full variable domain, completed using reference TRBV7-3 and TRBJ2-3, is GAGVSQTPSNKVTEKGKYVELRCDPISGHTALYWYRQSLGQGPEFLIYFQGTGAADDSGLPNDRFFAVRPEGSVSTLKIQRTERGDSAVYLCASSLWGRGGTDTQYFGPGTRLTVL.

In its sample, this clone was seen once. The genes are TRBV29-1 and TRBJ2-1; D gene unclear. The CDR3 extends over 13 amino acids. Germline lookup yields CDR1 SQVTM and CDR2 ANQGSEA. V was trimmed by 4 bases and J by 0 bases, leaving 7 bases between them. As DNA, the CDR3 is TGCAGCGTTGCCCCGAGCTCCTACAATGAGCAGTTCTTC. Its protein is CSVAPSSYNEQFF.

J is TRBJ2-2 and V is TRBV19, with 7 bases matching TRBD1. Germline V CDR1 and CDR2: LNHDA, SQIVND (reference sequence). Unmatched junction bases numbered 2, after V lost 4 bases and J lost 6 bases. CDR3 length equals 13 residues. The DNA of the CDR3 is TGTGCCAGTAGTACGCAGGGGGCCGGGGAGCTGTTTTTT. This translates into CASSTQGAGELFF. Combining the CDR3 with reference TRBV19 and TRBJ2-2 gives the whole variable domain DGGITQSPKYLFRKEGQNVTLSCEQNLNHDAMYWYRQDPGQGLRLIYYSQIVNDFQKGDIAEGYSVSREKKESFPLTVTSAQKNPTAFYLCASSTQGAGELFFGEGSRLTVL.

The rearrangement links TRBV5-1 to TRBJ1-3; the match to TRBD1 covers 7 bases. Germline V CDR1 and CDR2: SGHRS, YFSETQ. The junction had 6 bases not matched to a gene; V was cut back by 4 bases and J by 2 bases. The CDR3 has 15 amino acids. CDR3 in amino acids: CASSLGQATGNTIYF. DNA of the CDR3: TGCGCCAGCAGCCTAGGACAGGCCACTGGAAACACCATATATTTT.